These T cell receptor beta chains were read from a single sample in a study of T cells expressing NK-cell markers. No DNA is given; TCRdb re-called the 5' RACE reads and lists each CDR3 protein once. The sample holds more than 400,000 distinct CDR3 sequences. The sequenced material came from blood T cells: a sorted CD56 or NKG2C T cell subset, CD4+ or CD8+ T cells, or bulk PBMC T cells (not recorded which). The receptors were sampled from a woman between 18 and 70 years old in good health. Each CDR3 is given with its conserved first and last residue.

j_call v_call cdr3_aa
TRBJ2-7 TRBV28 CASNFGTGDYEQYF
TRBJ1-5 TRBV4-1 CASSQEGRGYWPQHF
TRBJ2-3 TRBV7-2 CASSLDSRVATDTQYF
TRBJ2-1 TRBV20-1 CSARDVAGGTRNEQFF
TRBJ1-5 TRBV6-6 CASRKTVNQPQHF
TRBJ2-1 TRBV18 CASSPRRVLYNEQFF
TRBJ2-2 TRBV20-1 CSASHGNTGELFF
TRBJ1-2 TRBV20-1 CSARDSSQGLSNYGYTF
TRBJ2-1 TRBV7-2 CASRPGGTGWNEQFF
TRBJ2-1 TRBV20-1 CSASGRGYNEQFF
TRBJ1-1 TRBV4-3 CASSQGPPGLGEAFF
TRBJ1-2 TRBV7-2 CASRGGAFYGYTF
TRBJ2-1 TRBV4-3 CASSQDRTGGPLSSYNEQFF
TRBJ2-1 TRBV6-5 CASSYGTSGNSPYNEQFF
TRBJ1-6 TRBV4-3 CASSQDYSNSPLHF
TRBJ2-2 TRBV6-2/TRBV6-3 CASTNGGYGELFF
TRBJ1-3 TRBV9 CASSVEPESGNTIYF
TRBJ1-2 TRBV4-3 CASSQGATVGYGYTF
TRBJ2-1 TRBV3-1 CASSHLGRYEQFF
TRBJ2-6 TRBV12-3/TRBV12-4 CASSLRFWGQGFSGANVLTF
TRBJ2-1 TRBV7-9 CASRPAPQDSYNEQFF
TRBJ2-1 TRBV20-1 CSAREWRAGDANEQFF
TRBJ1-1 TRBV5-1 CASSLRAGDGTEAFF
TRBJ2-1 TRBV5-8 CASSLSGRSYNEQFF
TRBJ2-1 TRBV29-1 CSEKRASDPEQFF
TRBJ2-7 TRBV20-1 CSGDGTGTSGYEQYF
TRBJ2-7 TRBV7-8 CASSHYGPTYEQYF
TRBJ2-5 TRBV12-3/TRBV12-4 CASSLALPWKLQETQYF
TRBJ1-1 TRBV5-5 CASSPLNANTEAFF
TRBJ2-1 TRBV25-1 CASSDTGPSSYNEQFF
TRBJ1-5 TRBV12-5 CASGLGQGNQPQHF
TRBJ2-3 TRBV3-1 CASRPSLAGGPADTQYF
TRBJ2-1 TRBV12-3/TRBV12-4 CASSQGRGKYNEQFF
TRBJ2-2 TRBV30 CAWQAGVRDTGELFF
TRBJ2-1 TRBV12-3/TRBV12-4 CATRVAGGEQFF
TRBJ2-1 TRBV10-3 CAISEPYNEQFF
TRBJ2-3 TRBV6-1 CASRRGGTSTDTQYF
TRBJ2-5 TRBV12-3/TRBV12-4 CASSRNEGGQETQYF
TRBJ2-1 TRBV4-2 CASSPLGTSSYNEQFF
TRBJ1-1 TRBV7-9 CASSPIWGIDTEAFF
TRBJ1-1 TRBV18 CASSEGQAHTEAFF
TRBJ2-3 TRBV9 CASSVGDFSTDTQYF
TRBJ2-5 TRBV5-1 CASSLEGQAQYF
TRBJ2-1 TRBV5-5 CASSLGGRWDEQFF
TRBJ1-1 TRBV12-3/TRBV12-4 CASSGGVTEAFF
TRBJ1-2 TRBV7-3 CASSQGGIEGYTF
TRBJ2-1 TRBV20-1 CSATAGTSGRNEQFF
TRBJ2-3 TRBV27 CASSWIAGAPDTQYF
TRBJ2-1 TRBV5-1 CASSLVGLINEQFF
TRBJ2-5 TRBV4-3 CASSRGLAGAGQETQYF
TRBJ2-7 TRBV27 CASSSDRGLGYEQYF
TRBJ2-3 TRBV12-3/TRBV12-4 CASTYRAADTQYF
TRBJ2-2 TRBV5-1 CASSPLHTNTGELFF
TRBJ2-7 TRBV6-5 CASSLNNYEQYF